These 15 T cell receptor beta chains were sequenced from one sample in a study of cytomegalovirus exposure and HLA in healthy donors. This PCR relied on a set of 60 Vbeta primers and 13 Jbeta primers. Method: immunoSEQ multiplex PCR; TCRdb's copy keeps in-frame clones and lacks some. This table holds 76,000 or so clones, 73% found once. Sequences were obtained from PBMCs. These receptors originate from a woman in her 40s in good health and CMV-seropositive.

This clone showed up just a few times. The chain carries TRBV28 and TRBJ1-3, with D uncertain. Trimming pared 5 bases from V and 1 base from J, leaving 9 bases between. In germline, CDR1 is MDHEN, CDR2 SYDVKM. The CDR3 length is 14 residues. CDR3 amino acids: CASSAPESGNTIYF. The CDR3 nucleotides are TGTGCCAGCAGTGCCCCGGAGTCTGGAAACACCATATATTTT. The whole variable domain, remainder taken from reference TRBV28 and TRBJ1-3, is DVKVTQSSRYLVKRTGEKVFLECVQDMDHENMFWYRQDPGLGLRLIYFSYDVKMKEKGDIPEGYSVSREKKERFSLILESASTNQTSMYLCASSAPESGNTIYFGEGSWLTVV.

This clone ranks as medium-sized. V usage is TRBV5-6 and J usage is TRBJ2-7, with a possible D match to TRBD1 (5 bases). V lost 0 bases and J 3 bases, leaving 7 bases between the germline ends. The CDR3 consists of 13 residues. Germline assignment: CDR1 SGHDT and CDR2 YYEEEE. CDR3 protein: CASSLEGRYEQYF. CDR3 nucleotide sequence: TGTGCCAGCAGCTTGGAGGGGCGCTACGAGCAGTACTTC.

The V gene is TRBV15, the J gene TRBJ2-6, with a tentative D call TRBD1 (6 bases). V lost 3 bases to trimming and J lost 2 bases, with 11 bases between them. The CDR3 runs to 16 residues. Germline V gene lookup returns CDR1 LNHNV and CDR2 YYDKDF (reference sequence). CDR3 amino acids: CATSRAGVPGANVLTF. The CDR3 DNA sequence: TGTGCCACCAGCAGGGCAGGGGTGCCTGGGGCCAACGTCCTGACTTTC.

The V gene is TRBV5-1, the J gene TRBJ2-3; D unclear. Between the trimmed V and J ends, which lost 0 bases and 0 bases, there was a span of 17 bases. The CDR3 is made up of 18 amino acids. Germline CDR1 SGHRS, CDR2 YFSETQ. The CDR3 DNA reads as TGCGCCAGCAGCTTGGTGTCAGTTCTCGCTTCTAGCACAGATACGCAGTATTTT. This codes for CASSLVSVLASSTDTQYF. Full variable domain (remainder filled in from reference TRBV5-1 and TRBJ2-3): KAGVTQTPRYLIKTRGQQVTLSCSPISGHRSVSWYQQTPGQGLQFLFEYFSETQRNKGNFPGRFSGRQFSNSRSEMNVSTLELGDSALYLCASSLVSVLASSTDTQYFGPGTRLTVL.

CDR3 coding DNA: TGTGCCACCAGCAGCTCCGACTGGAACACCGGGGAGCTGTTTTTT. As protein: CATSSSDWNTGELFF. The rearrangement uses TRBV15 and TRBJ2-2; the D is unclear. Germline CDR1 LNHNV, CDR2 YYDKDF (reference sequence). Between the trimmed V and J ends, which lost 3 bases and 1 base, there was a span of 9 bases. CDR3 length: 15 residues. The full variable domain, in which reference TRBV15 and TRBJ2-2 provide the parts outside the CDR3, is DAMVIQNPRYQVTQFGKPVTLSCSQTLNHNVMYWYQQKSSQAPKLLFHYYDKDFNNEADTPDNFQSRRPNTSFCFLDIRSPGLGDTAMYLCATSSSDWNTGELFFGEGSRLTVL.

This sequence joins TRBV2 and TRBJ2-5, with D possibly being TRBD2 (5 bases). V was cut by 7 bases and J by 5 bases, with 17 bases left in between. The CDR3 extends over 14 amino acids. Looked up from germline, CDR1 is SNHLY and CDR2 is FYNNEI. The CDR3 reads CASKISGNLETQYF. The CDR3 coding sequence is TGTGCCAGCAAAATTTCCGGGAATCTTGAGACCCAGTACTTC.

This clone was detected only once. The chain links TRBV18 to TRBJ2-4, with a weak D call TRBD1 (5 bases). The length of the CDR3 is 15 residues. Germline V gives CDR1 KGHSH, CDR2 LQKENI. The V gene lost 0 bases and the J gene lost 1 base, with 7 bases spanning the gap. CDR3 DNA: TGTGCCAGCTCACCACCAGGGGTTGCCAAAAACATTCAGTACTTC. The encoded protein is CASSPPGVAKNIQYF.

This chain joins TRBV28 and TRBJ2-5; 9 nucleotides agree with TRBD2. Germline CDR1 is MDHEN and CDR2 is SYDVKM. This CDR3 spans 14 amino acids. V was clipped by 6 bases and J by 4 bases; unmatched bases: 6. Here the CDR3 reads CASSPALAGETQYF. CDR3 nucleotides: TGTGCCAGCAGCCCAGCACTAGCGGGAGAGACCCAGTACTTC.

V is TRBV10-3 and J is TRBJ2-7, with 10 bases identical to TRBD1. With V trimmed by 10 bases and J by 6 bases, 6 bases remained unmatched. The CDR3 runs to 12 residues. Germline V CDR1 and CDR2: ENHRY, SYGVKD. The CDR3 DNA is TGTGCCACTGAGACAGGGGGCTCCGAGCAGTACTTC. Encoded protein: CATETGGSEQYF.

This chain connects TRBV29-1 to TRBJ1-4; the D is unclear. Per the germline V gene, CDR1 is SQVTM and CDR2 is ANQGSEA. Deletions cut 4 bases from V and 5 bases from J, with 8 bases between. CDR3 size: 12 residues. The CDR3 sequence is CSVVVGNEKLFF. As DNA, the CDR3 is TGCAGCGTTGTAGTGGGCAATGAAAAACTGTTTTTT.

The rearrangement links TRBV6-5 to TRBJ1-2, with D perhaps matching TRBD1 (6 bases). The CDR3 length is 14 residues. The germline gives CDR1 MNHEY, CDR2 SVGAGI. Trimming took off 4 bases at V and 3 bases at J, with 12 bases between the two ends. The CDR3 region has the DNA TGTGCCAGCAGTTTCAGGGGTTCCGACTATGGCTACACCTTC. Translated: CASSFRGSDYGYTF.

CDR3: CASTPGLTMNTEAFF. The CDR3 DNA sequence: TGTGCCAGCACACCGGGACTGACCATGAACACTGAAGCTTTCTTT. The chain is built from TRBV27 and TRBJ1-1; weak D call: TRBD1 (5 bases). This CDR3 has 15 amino acids. Germline loops: CDR1 MNHEY, CDR2 SMNVEV (reference sequence). V was trimmed by 7 bases and J by 0 bases, leaving 15 bases between them.

The J gene is TRBJ2-6, the V gene TRBV15; tentative D call: TRBD2 (5 bases). Trimming pared 1 base from V and 14 bases from J, leaving 21 bases between. Germline V gives CDR1 LNHNV, CDR2 YYDKDF (reference sequence). The CDR3 has 16 amino acids. CDR3 nucleotide sequence: TGTGCCACCAGCAGAGTTGAGGGAACCGCCTTTTTGCTCCTGACTTTC. Amino acids: CATSRVEGTAFLLLTF.

This chain joins TRBV9 and TRBJ1-4; maybe TRBD1 (5 bases). The CDR3 runs 15 residues. Germline CDR1 is SGDLS and CDR2 is YYNGEE. V lost 4 bases, J lost 7 bases, and 17 bases lay in between. In DNA, the CDR3 is TGTGCCAGCAGCCCAGGACTGCCGGGGGGTGAAAAACTGTTTTTT. It encodes CASSPGLPGGEKLFF.

This clone was seen more than once but under ten times. The rearrangement uses TRBV25-1 and TRBJ1-1; tentatively, D is TRBD1 (6 bases). CDR1 and CDR2 from the germline V gene are MGHDK and SYGVNS. V was cut by 5 bases and J by 0 bases, with 13 bases left in between. This CDR3 spans 15 amino acids. The CDR3 sequence is CASSPGQSMNTEAFF. The CDR3 DNA is TGTGCCAGCAGTCCTGGACAGAGCATGAACACTGAAGCTTTCTTT.